The clone carrying this TCR beta chain was seen a single time. Its antigen is unknown. The CDR3 consists of 16 residues. With 0 bases removed from V and 7 bases from J, the gap between germline ends came to 19 bases. The germline gives CDR1 SGHRS, CDR2 YFSETQ. The data originate from a study of T cell responses to AZD1222 COVID-19 vaccine. General study findings and limits: Unmutated variant regions are reportedly the target of nearly half of TCRs that are spike-specific.

TCRdb's table, derived via immunoSEQ multiplex PCR, lists solely in-frame clones and lacks some. The repertoire consists of roughly 190,000 clones, with approximately 90% occurring once and the leading ten covering nearly 3.5%. Second-dose recipients at about 4 or about 12 weeks were treated as one pooled group. This receptor was taken from an adult who received the AZD1222 COVID-19 vaccine. This material consisted of peripheral blood, taken 28 days after the second AZD1222 dose. The chain combines TRBV5-1 with TRBJ1-1, with a possible D match to TRBD1 (5 bases). The CDR3 sequence is CASSLAIGATIGEAFF. For the CDR3, the DNA is TGCGCCAGCAGCTTGGCCATTGGGGCGACGATTGGTGAAGCTTTCTTT.